One and the same sample provided the 20 T cell receptor beta chains below, sequenced in a study of T cells in Graves' hyperthyroidism and ophthalmopathy. There were TCR beta CDR3 regions amplified from RNA transcripts. RT-PCR in the first round (using the HTBI primer set) targeted the TCR CDR3. TCRdb re-derived calls from the multiplex PCR reads in MiXCR, one entry per CDR3 protein. In the table there are a few hundred thousand distinct CDR3 sequences, about 15% of which are singletons. Sample: blood. These receptors all come from a woman in her 30s with Graves' hyperthyroidism.

This clonotype was detected many times. V and J are TRBV6-1 and TRBJ2-7, with 10 bases that match TRBD1. The CDR3 loop spans 14 amino acids. CDR1 MNHNS and CDR2 SASEGT come from the germline V gene. The V and J ends lost 6 bases and 0 bases, in that order; junction bases with no gene match: 2. The CDR3 reads CASRRTGGSYEQYF. The CDR3 DNA follows: TGTGCCAGCAGGAGGACAGGGGGCTCCTACGAGCAGTACTTC.

J is TRBJ2-7 and V is TRBV20-1; 14 bases are shared with TRBD2. Germline V lookup: CDR1 DFQATT, CDR2 SNEGSKA (reference sequence). V lost 7 bases to trimming and J lost 6 bases; unmatched junction nucleotides: 8. CDR3 length: 14 amino acids. CDR3 nucleotides: TGCAGTGTATTACCGGGACTAGCGGGAGTCGAGCAGTACTTC. Protein: CSVLPGLAGVEQYF.

In its sample, this clonotype was seen many times. The chain joins TRBV7-8 to TRBJ2-7; D might be TRBD2 (5 bases). The V end lost 8 bases, the J end lost 2 bases, and 13 bases lay between the germline ends. The length of the CDR3 is 13 residues. CDR1 and CDR2 (germline): SGHVS, FQNEAQ. CDR3 sequence reads: CASDPGSAYEQYF. The CDR3 DNA sequence: TGTGCCAGCGACCCGGGGTCGGCCTACGAGCAGTACTTC.

The V call is TRBV7-9, the J call TRBJ1-6, with TRBD1 matching 10 bases. Trimming took 6 bases from V and 7 from J; bases not matched to a gene: 12. In germline, CDR1 is SEHNR, CDR2 FQNEAQ (reference sequence). CDR3 size: 17 residues. The CDR3 region is CASSYPRDRGVNSPLHF. CDR3 nucleotides: TGTGCCAGCAGTTACCCCAGGGACAGGGGCGTAAATTCACCCCTCCACTTT. Drawing the rest from reference TRBV7-9 and TRBJ1-6, the complete variable domain is DTGVSQNPRHKITKRGQNVTFRCDPISEHNRLYWYRQTLGQGPEFLTYFQNEAQLEKSRLLSDRFSAERPKGSFSTLEIQRTEQGDSAMYLCASSYPRDRGVNSPLHFGNGTRLTVT.

In this sample, this clonotype turned up many times. This chain links TRBV18 with TRBJ2-1; D is perhaps TRBD1 or TRBD2 (5 bases each). CDR1 is KGHSH, CDR2 LQKENI, per germline. Trimming shortened V by 5 bases and J by 9 bases, and 14 bases separated the two germline ends. The CDR3 extends over 13 amino acids. This CDR3 reads CASSIDRRGEQFF. The DNA for the CDR3 is TGTGCCAGCTCAATCGACAGACGGGGTGAGCAGTTCTTC.

V is TRBV7-2 and J is TRBJ2-7; the D is unclear. Germline CDR1 and CDR2: SGHTA and FQGNSA. V was shortened by 5 bases and J by 6 bases, with 11 bases between the two germline ends. The CDR3 length is 12 residues. The CDR3 region is CASSQLSTEQYF. CDR3 sequence (DNA): TGTGCCAGCAGCCAACTCTCCACCGAGCAGTACTTC.

There are many counts of this clonotype. The rearrangement links TRBV5-1 to TRBJ2-7; D not certain. The germline V gene has CDR1 SGHRS and CDR2 YFSETQ. The CDR3 extends over 13 amino acids. V lost 5 bases, J lost 4 bases, and 13 bases lay in between. The DNA of the CDR3 is TGCGCCAGCAGGCAATCCGGGTCGTACGAGCAGTACTTC. This encodes CASRQSGSYEQYF.

This clonotype was counted at least ten times. The rearrangement links TRBV28 to TRBJ2-3; 7 positions match TRBD1. Germline CDR1 and CDR2: MDHEN and SYDVKM. The CDR3 loop spans 16 amino acids. The V gene end was trimmed by 5 bases and the J gene end by 4 bases; junction bases not matched to a gene: 12. CDR3 region: CASSTIRTGGADTQYF. The CDR3 nucleotides read TGTGCCAGCAGTACCATTAGGACAGGAGGCGCAGATACGCAGTATTTT.

This chain joins TRBV3-1 and TRBJ2-2; a possible D gene is TRBD1 (7 bases). The V end lost 4 bases, the J end lost 7 bases, and 13 bases lay between the germline ends. Germline values: CDR1 LGHDT, CDR2 YNNKEL (reference sequence). The CDR3 is 14 residues long. As DNA, the CDR3 is TGTGCCAGCAGCCTTCGACAGGGAGGCGGGGAGCTGTTTTTT. This sequence encodes CASSLRQGGGELFF.

With regard to this clonotype: With a much larger clone just one base away, this may be a read error. The chain joins TRBV20-1 to TRBJ2-5; D uncertain. Germline-derived CDR1 and CDR2 are DFQATT and SNEGSKA (reference sequence). V lost 4 bases and J lost 3, with 18 bases in between. The CDR3 runs 15 residues. The CDR3 DNA reads as TGCAGTGCTAAAGGGATTCCCCGACCCGAAGAGACCCAGTACTTC. As protein: CSAKGIPRPEETQYF.

This clonotype was picked up a small number of times. The chain is built from TRBV29-1 and TRBJ2-3; 7 bases map to TRBD2. Germline trimming cut 3 bases from V and 0 bases from J; bases unmatched to any gene: 3. This CDR3 contains 14 residues. Germline V gene data show CDR1 as SQVTM and CDR2 as ANQGSEA. The CDR3 spells CSVDAGVSTDTQYF. CDR3 sequence (DNA): TGCAGCGTTGATGCGGGAGTTAGCACAGATACGCAGTATTTT.

This clonotype has ten or more counts. The J gene is TRBJ2-1, the V gene TRBV12-3 or TRBV12-4; D perhaps matches TRBD2 (6 bases). Trimming took off 0 bases at V and 7 bases at J, with 7 bases between the two ends. This CDR3 contains 13 residues. The CDR3: CASSLAGGNEQFF. The CDR3 bases are TGTGCCAGCAGTTTAGCGGGAGGAAATGAGCAGTTCTTC.

This clonotype was counted only a few times. At one end the junction does not follow the germline gene, possibly because of a read error. CDR3 coding DNA: TGTGCCAGCAGTCCCGGGACTAGCGTGTACAATGGGCAGTTCTTC. Encoded protein: CASSPGTSVYNGQFF. The chain is built from TRBV28 and TRBJ2-1; 10 bases map to TRBD2. CDR1 is MDHEN, CDR2 SYDVKM, per germline. The CDR3 covers 15 residues.

This clonotype was counted only a few times. V usage is TRBV10-3 and J usage is TRBJ2-3, with D unresolved. The V gene's germline CDR1 is ENHRY and CDR2 SYGVKD. Trimming left V 6 bases short and J 2 bases short, with 3 bases between. This CDR3 has 11 amino acids. CDR3 bases: TGTGCCATCAGAGTCACAGATACGCAGTATTTT. This sequence encodes CAIRVTDTQYF.

The V and J genes are TRBV19 and TRBJ2-3; 11 bases match TRBD1. Germline V CDR1 and CDR2: LNHDA, SQIVND (reference sequence). The CDR3 loop spans 15 amino acids. Trimming cost V 5 bases and J 4 bases; bases outside gene matches: 5. The CDR3 is CASSLWTGGADTQYF. The CDR3 DNA reads TGTGCCAGTAGTCTCTGGACAGGGGGCGCAGATACGCAGTATTTT.

The table lists this clonotype with many counts. V and J are TRBV24-1 and TRBJ2-7, with 8 positions matching TRBD1. Losses at the gene ends were 3 bases for V and 2 bases for J; bases not matched to a gene: 5. CDR1 KGHDR and CDR2 SFDVKD come from the germline V gene. The CDR3 sequence is 15 residues long. CDR3 protein: CATSDGQGLPYEQYF. In DNA form, the CDR3 reads TGTGCCACCAGTGATGGACAGGGTCTCCCCTACGAGCAGTACTTC.

This clonotype was observed many times. The V and J genes are TRBV28 and TRBJ2-3; TRBD1 agrees at 8 bases. Unmatched junction bases numbered 4, after V lost 3 bases and J lost 5 bases. The CDR3 has 14 residues. Germline loops: CDR1 MDHEN, CDR2 SYDVKM. The CDR3 coding sequence is TGTGCCAGCAGTTTTATGACAGGGGAAGATACGCAGTATTTT. Translation gives CASSFMTGEDTQYF.

This clonotype was detected a few times. The rearrangement joins TRBV20-1 to TRBJ1-5; tentative D call: TRBD1 (5 bases). The germline CDR1 and CDR2 sequences are DFQATT and SNEGSKA (reference sequence). This CDR3 contains 14 residues. V lost 6 bases to trimming and J lost 1 base, with 13 bases between them. The CDR3 coding sequence is TGCAGTGCAGGGACCCCTGGGAGCAATCAGCCCCAGCATTTT. Translation gives CSAGTPGSNQPQHF.

Many counts were recorded for this clonotype. The rearrangement joins TRBV2 to TRBJ2-1, with D perhaps TRBD1 or TRBD2 (5 bases each). This CDR3 region has 13 residues. CDR1 and CDR2 (germline): SNHLY, FYNNEI. Trimming took off 4 bases at V and 6 bases at J, with 10 bases between the two ends. The CDR3 region has the DNA TGTGCCAGCAGTGCCCTGGGGACCAATGAGCAGTTCTTC. Amino acids: CASSALGTNEQFF.

The rearrangement links TRBV7-2 to TRBJ2-1; 9 nucleotides align to TRBD2. The trim removed 5 bases at V and 8 bases at J, leaving 10 bases unmatched. The germline V gene has CDR1 SGHTA and CDR2 FQGNSA. The CDR3 sequence is 15 residues long. CDR3 region: CASSPGGSGSYEQFF. As DNA, the CDR3 is TGTGCCAGCAGCCCCGGGGGTAGCGGGAGCTATGAGCAGTTCTTC.